This TCR beta chain stems from a study of shared clonotypes between healthy human individuals. Whole-study findings and limits: Sampling involved blood alone; tissue repertoires likely differ.

Germline V gives CDR1 MNHEY, CDR2 SVGAGI. The ends were cut back, 2 bases at V and 4 bases at J, with 16 bases in the middle. CDR3 length equals 16 residues. It was at deep level that the assay was run. Authors' data handling: ImmunoSEQ output lacked quality scores and full-length reads, limiting matched filtering. Assay used: immunoSEQ multiplex PCR; TCRdb lists only in-frame clones, some missing. V, J and clone size reflect that table, while D and trimming were determined from the DNA. Of 1,500,000 or so clones in the sample, less than 99% were seen once. Turning to this clone: Its antigen is currently unknown.

The sequenced sample was naive CD4+ T cells sorted from blood. Indicated subset: CD45RA+ positively selected. The origin of this receptor is a man younger than 45 in good health. The chain combines TRBV6-5 with TRBJ2-3, with D perhaps matching TRBD1 (5 bases). In DNA form, the CDR3 reads TGTGCCAGCAGTTACACACCCCCGACCAGGGCAGATACGCAGTATTTT. It is translated as CASSYTPPTRADTQYF.